The 20 T cell receptor beta chains listed next were all sequenced from one sample in a study of blood T cell repertoires in COVID-19 (dated by TCRdb to 2020 to 2021). To prepare the library, the immunoSEQ multiplex PCR assay was applied. Drawn from immuneACCESS, this table holds only the in-frame rearrangements with V and J called that TCRdb kept. Clones are partly lost; checked studies trace under half to an unresolved V gene and leave the rest unexplained. For this sample there are under 350,000 clones; 80% to 90% appear just once. Around 4% of the sample comes from the top ten. Sequenced material: PBMCs or T cells enriched from blood (not recorded which). The receptors here all came from a woman between 35 and 50 years old with acute COVID-19.

The chain employs TRBV9 and TRBJ1-6, with 7 nucleotides matching TRBD1. Germline CDR1 is SGDLS and CDR2 is YYNGEE. V shed 0 bases, J shed 6 bases, and the junction held 6 bases outside the gene matches. The CDR3 runs to 16 residues. As DNA, the CDR3 is TGTGCCAGCAGCGTAGCCCCAAACAGGGGTAATTCACCCCTCCACTTT. As protein: CASSVAPNRGNSPLHF.

The chain uses TRBV6-5 and TRBJ1-1, with D possibly matching TRBD1 (5 bases). Germline values: CDR1 MNHEY, CDR2 SVGAGI. V was clipped by 6 bases and J by 0 bases, with 11 bases between them. There are 14 residues in the CDR3. The CDR3 nucleotides are TGTGCCAGCAGAGCGGGACTGCTGAACACTGAAGCTTTCTTT. Translating it yields CASRAGLLNTEAFF.

This rearrangement joins TRBV7-2 to TRBJ1-3; 7 bases map to TRBD1. The germline V gene encodes CDR1 SGHTA and CDR2 FQGNSA. With V trimmed by 5 bases and J by 7 bases, 2 bases remained unmatched. This CDR3 region has 12 residues. CDR3 loop: CASSQGQNTIYF. The CDR3 DNA follows: TGTGCCAGCAGCCAGGGACAGAACACCATATATTTT.

This chain connects TRBV28 to TRBJ2-7; 8 nucleotides match TRBD2. This CDR3 comprises 17 residues. The germline V gene encodes CDR1 MDHEN and CDR2 SYDVKM. Losses at the gene ends were 2 bases for V and 5 bases for J; bases not matched to a gene: 14. CDR3 region: CASSLTPSGTRMHEQYF. The CDR3 DNA is TGTGCCAGCAGTTTAACCCCTTCCGGGACTAGAATGCACGAGCAGTACTTC.

The chain couples TRBV19 to TRBJ2-5, with TRBD2 as a possible D gene (5 bases). With 8 bases removed from V and 2 bases from J, the gap between germline ends came to 15 bases. This CDR3 contains 14 residues. Germline V gene lookup returns CDR1 LNHDA and CDR2 SQIVND (reference sequence). CDR3 residues: CASSSTRAQETQYF. DNA of the CDR3: TGTGCCAGTTCATCGACGCGGGCTCAAGAGACCCAGTACTTC.

The chain recombines TRBV29-1 with TRBJ2-3; 11 bases fit TRBD2. The junction had 6 bases not matched to a gene; V was cut back by 4 bases and J by 0 bases. Germline values: CDR1 SQVTM, CDR2 ANQGSEA. The CDR3 has 16 amino acids. CDR3 amino acids: CSVGGLAASSTDTQYF. The CDR3 DNA reads TGCAGCGTTGGGGGACTAGCGGCTTCTAGCACAGATACGCAGTATTTT.

V gene TRBV19 combines with J gene TRBJ1-5; D unresolved. Germline values: CDR1 LNHDA, CDR2 SQIVND (reference sequence). This CDR3 is 15 amino acids long. V lost 0 bases and J 1 base, leaving 7 bases between the germline ends. In DNA form, the CDR3 reads TGTGCCAGTAGTATAGATGGCCAGAGCAATCAGCCCCAGCATTTT. Protein product: CASSIDGQSNQPQHF.

This chain connects TRBV10-2 to TRBJ2-3; TRBD2 matches at 9 bases. Trimming cost V 0 bases and J 1 base; bases outside gene matches: 14. CDR1 is WSHSY and CDR2 is SAAADI in the germline V gene. This CDR3 is built from 20 residues. In DNA form, the CDR3 reads TGCGCCAGCAGTGAGTCGACAGTAGGGTGGCGGGAGGGAGGCACAGATACGCAGTATTTT. Its protein is CASSESTVGWREGGTDTQYF.

This chain links TRBV6-1 with TRBJ2-7; 7 bases agree with TRBD1. CDR3 length equals 13 residues. Trimming at V came to 5 bases and at J to 6 bases, leaving 7 bases not matched to a gene. Germline CDR1 reads MNHNS; CDR2 reads SASEGT. CDR3 sequence (DNA): TGTGCCAGCAGTTCCCCGACAGGGTCCGAGCAGTACTTC. It codes for CASSSPTGSEQYF.

This clone was counted a single time. Other DNA sequences from this sample encode an identical CDR3 as well. The V call is TRBV7-9, the J call TRBJ1-2; 7 bases fit TRBD1. The CDR3 runs 13 residues. J lost 2 bases, V lost 4 bases, and 1 base had no gene match. The germline CDR1 and CDR2 sequences are SEHNR and FQNEAQ (reference sequence). Here the CDR3 reads CASSWGQNYGYTF. The CDR3 nucleotides read TGTGCCAGCAGCTGGGGACAGAACTATGGCTACACCTTC.

V is TRBV6-5 and J is TRBJ2-5; D call uncertain. V shed 4 bases and J shed 4 bases, with 10 bases lying between them. The V gene's germline CDR1 is MNHEY and CDR2 SVGAGI. The CDR3 has 13 residues. The CDR3 here is CASSSNYAETQYF. The CDR3 nucleotides read TGTGCCAGCAGTTCGAACTACGCAGAGACCCAGTACTTC.

The chain recombines TRBV5-1 with TRBJ1-1; TRBD1 is a possible D gene (6 bases). V was trimmed by 4 bases and J by 6 bases, leaving 16 bases between them. CDR1 is SGHRS, CDR2 YFSETQ, per germline. This CDR3 spans 14 amino acids. For the CDR3, the DNA is TGCGCCAGCAGCCCGAACGTGGGGGCTTCTGAAGCTTTCTTT. Its translation is CASSPNVGASEAFF. Together with reference TRBV5-1 and TRBJ1-1, the CDR3 gives the full variable domain: KAGVTQTPRYLIKTRGQQVTLSCSPISGHRSVSWYQQTPGQGLQFLFEYFSETQRNKGNFPGRFSGRQFSNSRSEMNVSTLELGDSALYLCASSPNVGASEAFFGQGTRLTVV.

The genes are TRBV11-2 and TRBJ2-5; D is possibly TRBD1 (6 bases). The V end was cut by 3 bases, the J end by 2 bases, with 16 bases between. CDR3 length: 16 residues. Per the germline V gene, CDR1 is SGHAT and CDR2 is FQNNGV. In nucleotides, the CDR3 is TGTGCCAGCAGCTTCGCCGGGACAAAGTCTCAAGAGACCCAGTACTTC. This encodes CASSFAGTKSQETQYF.

The rearrangement joins TRBV5-6 to TRBJ2-1, with D perhaps TRBD2 (5 bases). The CDR3 sequence is 15 residues long. The germline V gene has CDR1 SGHDT and CDR2 YYEEEE. The ends were cut back, 4 bases at V and 4 bases at J, with 15 bases in the middle. The CDR3 sequence is CASSTSSFTYNEQFF. CDR3 DNA sequence: TGTGCCAGCAGCACATCTAGCTTCACATACAATGAGCAGTTCTTC.

The CDR3 spells CATSYLKVQGKLTSGANVLTF. CDR3 nucleotides: TGTGCCACCAGTTATCTCAAAGTACAGGGGAAACTCACCTCTGGGGCCAACGTCCTGACTTTC. The chain has TRBV24-1 and TRBJ2-6, with 7 bases lining up with TRBD1. Germline values: CDR1 KGHDR, CDR2 SFDVKD. V lost 6 bases and J lost 0; bases outside the gene matches: 19. This CDR3 has 21 amino acids.

To note about this clone: Other DNA variants within this sample encode the same CDR3. The V gene is TRBV12-3 or TRBV12-4, the J gene TRBJ2-7; unclear D gene. Trimming shortened V by 2 bases and J by 0 bases, and 5 bases separated the two germline ends. The CDR3 runs to 13 residues. The CDR3 nucleotides read TGTGCCAGCAGTTTATCCAGCTCCTACGAGCAGTACTTC. It specifies CASSLSSSYEQYF.

The sample holds a few counts of this clone. CDR3 sequence reads: CSASVGQGLRDGYTF. Here the CDR3 DNA reads TGCAGTGCTAGTGTCGGACAGGGGCTGAGGGATGGCTACACCTTC. The genes are TRBV20-1 and TRBJ1-2, with 9 bases aligning to TRBD1. Germline V gives CDR1 DFQATT, CDR2 SNEGSKA (reference sequence). This CDR3 comprises 15 residues. J gave up 6 bases and V 3 bases, and 11 bases lay outside the gene matches.

This clone occurred once. The chain is built from TRBV9 and TRBJ1-3, with TRBD1 matching 8 bases. Trimming took 4 bases from V and 1 from J; bases not matched to a gene: 13. This CDR3 spans 18 amino acids. Germline CDR1 reads SGDLS; CDR2 reads YYNGEE. The chain's CDR3 is CASSTPAQGAISGNTIYF. The DNA of the CDR3 is TGTGCCAGCAGCACTCCTGCCCAGGGGGCGATTTCTGGAAACACCATATATTTT.

The rearrangement links TRBV28 to TRBJ2-3, with 8 bases lining up with TRBD2. Germline V gene data show CDR1 as MDHEN and CDR2 as SYDVKM. The CDR3 length is 16 residues. Germline trimming cut 8 bases from V and 6 bases from J; bases unmatched to any gene: 16. The CDR3, as DNA: TGTGCCAGCGACCCTAGAAAAGCGGGAGATGGTGATACGCAGTATTTT. Translation: CASDPRKAGDGDTQYF.

J is TRBJ1-5 and V is TRBV4-3; the match to TRBD1 covers 7 bases. V gave up 1 base and J gave up 2 bases; unmatched junction bases: 2. This CDR3 has 15 amino acids. Looked up from germline, CDR1 is LGHNA and CDR2 is YSLEER. The CDR3 is CASSQGQGGNQPQHF. Here the CDR3 DNA reads TGCGCCAGCAGCCAAGGACAGGGCGGCAATCAGCCCCAGCATTTT.